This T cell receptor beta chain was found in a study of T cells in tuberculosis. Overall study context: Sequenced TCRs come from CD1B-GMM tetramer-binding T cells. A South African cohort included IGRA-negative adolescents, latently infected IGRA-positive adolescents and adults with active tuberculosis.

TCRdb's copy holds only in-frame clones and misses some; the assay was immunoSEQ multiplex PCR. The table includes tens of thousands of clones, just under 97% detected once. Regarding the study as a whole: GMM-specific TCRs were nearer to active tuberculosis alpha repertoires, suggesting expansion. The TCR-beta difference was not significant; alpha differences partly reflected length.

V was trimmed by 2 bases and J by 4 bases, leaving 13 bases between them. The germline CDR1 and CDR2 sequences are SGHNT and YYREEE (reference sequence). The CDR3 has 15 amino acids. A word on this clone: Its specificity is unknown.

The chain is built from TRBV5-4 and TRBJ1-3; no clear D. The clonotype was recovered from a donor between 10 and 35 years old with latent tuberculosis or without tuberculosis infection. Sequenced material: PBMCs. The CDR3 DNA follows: TGTGCCAGCAGCTTCAAGGAGCTCGTCGGAAACACCATATATTTT. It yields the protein CASSFKELVGNTIYF.